This T cell receptor beta chain was retrieved from a study of blood T cell repertoires in COVID-19. Method: immunoSEQ multiplex PCR; TCRdb's copy keeps in-frame clones and lacks some. The data contain 110,000 or so clones, roughly 90% of them singletons. J was trimmed by 5 bases and V by 5 bases; bases with no gene match: 7. The CDR3 consists of 15 residues. Germline V gene data show CDR1 as SEHNR and CDR2 as FQNEAQ (reference sequence). The rearrangement joins TRBV7-9 to TRBJ1-4, with 8 positions matching TRBD1. This TCR was sampled from a human donor with acute or convalescent COVID-19. The donor label of this sample is uncertain. Sequenced: peripheral blood. The CDR3 DNA reads as TGTGCCAGCAGCGCTCGGACAGGGCCGAATGAAAAACTGTTTTTT. It is translated as CASSARTGPNEKLFF.